The rows below give T cell receptor beta chains drawn from one sample of a study of blood T cell repertoires in COVID-19. The table came from immunoSEQ multiplex PCR; TCRdb's copy has only in-frame clones and leaves some out. The table lists about 170,000 clones, about 85% of them singletons. The sequenced material came from peripheral blood. These receptors were obtained from a man between 60 and 70 years old who had recovered from COVID-19. Both conserved end residues are part of each CDR3. A D gene is named only where the DNA matches it firmly. Size tells how often a clone was seen (once, few, many) or the class of an expanded clone, and some rows leave it out.

>few|TRBJ1-2|-|TRBV11-2
CASSKGRHKAYGYTF
TGTGCCAGCAGCAAAGGGAGACATAAAGCCTATGGCTACACCTTC
>once|TRBJ1-2|TRBD1|TRBV28
CASSFRGQAYGYTF
TGTGCCAGCAGTTTCCGCGGACAGGCGTATGGCTACACCTTC
>-|TRBJ2-2|-|TRBV7-2
CASSSGVNTGELFF
TGTGCCAGCAGCTCCGGGGTGAACACCGGGGAGCTGTTTTTT
>-|TRBJ2-1|TRBD2|TRBV7-7
CASSPGLAGGVFEQFF
TGTGCTAGCAGCCCCGGACTAGCGGGGGGCGTTTTTGAGCAGTTCTTC
>-|TRBJ2-7|TRBD2|TRBV3-1/TRBV3-2
CASSLGLAGGSYEQYF
TGTGCCAGCAGCCTGGGACTAGCGGGGGGATCCTACGAGCAGTACTTC
>-|TRBJ2-7|-|TRBV5-1
CASSLVPSSYEQYF
TGCGCCAGCAGCTTGGTTCCGAGCTCCTACGAGCAGTACTTC
>-|TRBJ2-1|-|TRBV7-9
CASSASPPEQFF
TGTGCCAGCAGCGCAAGCCCTCCCGAGCAGTTCTTC
>-|TRBJ1-2|-|TRBV9
CASSPLDSHYGYTF
TGTGCCAGCAGCCCTTTGGACAGCCACTATGGCTACACCTTC
>-|TRBJ2-7|-|TRBV30
CAWAQGVTYEQYF
TGTGCCTGGGCACAGGGAGTAACTTACGAGCAGTACTTC
>-|TRBJ2-3|-|TRBV11-1
CASSFGGEVGDTQYF
TGTGCCAGCAGCTTCGGGGGTGAGGTCGGAGATACGCAGTATTTT
>-|TRBJ1-3|-|TRBV9
CASSVLTGPGNTIYF
TGTGCCAGCAGCGTCCTAACAGGGCCTGGAAACACCATATATTTT
>once|TRBJ2-3|TRBD1|TRBV5-1
CASIPGTGSFTDTQYF
TGCGCCAGCATTCCCGGGACAGGGAGTTTCACAGATACGCAGTATTTT
>-|TRBJ2-3|TRBD2|TRBV28
CASISGGLSTDTQYF
TGTGCCAGCATTAGCGGGGGCCTTAGCACAGATACGCAGTATTTT
>-|TRBJ2-7|TRBD2|TRBV7-9
CASSPRTSLAFEQYF
TGTGCCAGCAGCCCCAGGACTAGCTTAGCCTTCGAGCAGTACTTC
>-|TRBJ1-1|-|TRBV13
CATARDGGNMNTEAFF
TGTGCCACCGCGCGGGACGGGGGAAACATGAACACTGAAGCTTTCTTT
>few|TRBJ2-3|TRBD2|TRBV19
CASSFSGSTDTQYF
TGTGCCAGTAGCTTTAGCGGGTCTACAGATACGCAGTATTTT
>few|TRBJ1-5|-|TRBV7-8
CASSPRGNQPQHF
TGTGCCAGCAGCCCGCGGGGCAATCAGCCCCAGCATTTT
>once|TRBJ2-3|TRBD2|TRBV4-2
CASSQVVSGGAKDTQYF
TGTGCCAGCAGCCAAGTGGTGAGCGGGGGGGCGAAAGATACGCAGTATTTT
>-|TRBJ1-2|TRBD1|TRBV5-5
CASSFLRPGQGGGGYTF
TGTGCCAGCAGCTTCCTTCGTCCGGGACAGGGGGGAGGTGGCTACACCTTC
>-|TRBJ2-2|TRBD2|TRBV9
CASSVRRGENTGELFF
TGTGCCAGCAGCGTCCGCCGGGGGGAGAACACCGGGGAGCTGTTTTTT
>-|TRBJ2-2|TRBD1|TRBV5-5
CASSFSSLGTGNTGELFF
TGTGCCAGCAGCTTTAGTTCGTTGGGGACAGGGAACACCGGGGAGCTGTTTTTT
>-|TRBJ2-5|TRBD1|TRBV5-6
CASSPWDRQETQYF
TGTGCCAGCAGCCCCTGGGACAGGCAAGAGACCCAGTACTTC
>-|TRBJ2-3|-|TRBV29-1
CSVGGQPRTDTQYF
TGCAGCGTGGGGGGACAGCCGAGAACAGATACGCAGTATTTT
>-|TRBJ1-2|-|TRBV6-2/TRBV6-3
CASSYSNPDRRYGYTF
TGTGCCAGCAGTTACTCGAACCCAGACAGACGTTATGGCTACACCTTC